This T cell receptor (beta chain) was profiled in a study of T cell repertoires and HLA-DP antigens. The assay was immunoSEQ multiplex PCR, and TCRdb's table has in-frame clones only and misses some. The sample gives about 73,000 clones, around 80% of which show up once; around 1.5% is in the top ten. Points on this clone: Its antigen is currently unknown.

CDR3 length: 13 residues. V was trimmed by 7 bases and J by 4 bases, leaving 13 bases between them. The germline CDR1 and CDR2 sequences are SGHDN and FVKESK. Sequencing was done on a sample of CD4+ T cells from PBMCs. The receptor's source is a man between 60 and 75 years old in good health and CMV-seronegative. The chain joins TRBV14 to TRBJ1-1; a weak D match, TRBD1 (5 bases). CDR3 protein: CASTQGRVTEAFF. The CDR3 coding sequence is TGTGCCAGCACGCAGGGCAGAGTCACTGAAGCTTTCTTT.